This T cell receptor (beta chain) is drawn from a study of cytomegalovirus exposure and HLA in healthy donors. Regarding the study as a whole: Per published reports, the classifier diagnosed cytomegalovirus status with high specificity and sensitivity. Earlier results showed most TCR beta V segments being productive about 87% or about 30% of the time. The authors excluded some V segments, including TRBV6-2 and TRBV6-3, as indistinguishable.

PCR primers comprised 60 Vbeta and 13 Jbeta primers. TCRdb's copy holds only in-frame clones and misses some; the assay was immunoSEQ multiplex PCR. The sample has 190,000 or so clones; more than 75% are singletons. Of note for this clone: Its antigen is currently unknown.

There are 17 residues in the CDR3. Germline CDR1 reads MDHEN; CDR2 reads SYDVKM. V shed 6 bases, J shed 0 bases, and the junction held 8 bases outside the gene matches. Sequences were obtained from PBMCs. V is TRBV28 and J is TRBJ2-3; 11 bases are a match to TRBD2. The sequence derives from a male donor in good health and CMV-seropositive. Here the CDR3 DNA reads TGTGCCAGCAGCCAGGCTAGCGGGAGGATCAGCACAGATACGCAGTATTTT. Residues: CASSQASGRISTDTQYF.